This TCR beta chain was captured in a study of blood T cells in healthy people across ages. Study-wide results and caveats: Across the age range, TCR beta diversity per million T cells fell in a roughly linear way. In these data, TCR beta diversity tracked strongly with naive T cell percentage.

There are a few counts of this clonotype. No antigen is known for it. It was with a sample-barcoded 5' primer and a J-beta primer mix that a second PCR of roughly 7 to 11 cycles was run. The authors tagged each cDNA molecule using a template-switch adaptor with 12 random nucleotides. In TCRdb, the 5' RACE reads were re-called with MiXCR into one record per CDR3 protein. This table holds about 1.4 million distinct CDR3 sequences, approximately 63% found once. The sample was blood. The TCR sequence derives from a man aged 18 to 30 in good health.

The CDR3: CASGGDRGPDTQYF. The CDR3 DNA follows: TGTGCCAGCGGGGGGGACAGGGGCCCAGATACGCAGTATTTT. The V gene is TRBV7-9, the J gene TRBJ2-3; 10 nucleotides align to TRBD1. Germline CDR1 and CDR2: SEHNR and FQNEAQ (reference sequence). V lost 8 bases to trimming and J lost 4 bases; unmatched junction nucleotides: 6. The CDR3 extends over 14 amino acids. Complete variable domain (other parts from reference TRBV7-9 and TRBJ2-3): DTGVSQNPRHKITKRGQNVTFRCDPISEHNRLYWYRQTLGQGPEFLTYFQNEAQLEKSRLLSDRFSAERPKGSFSTLEIQRTEQGDSAMYLCASGGDRGPDTQYFGPGTRLTVL.